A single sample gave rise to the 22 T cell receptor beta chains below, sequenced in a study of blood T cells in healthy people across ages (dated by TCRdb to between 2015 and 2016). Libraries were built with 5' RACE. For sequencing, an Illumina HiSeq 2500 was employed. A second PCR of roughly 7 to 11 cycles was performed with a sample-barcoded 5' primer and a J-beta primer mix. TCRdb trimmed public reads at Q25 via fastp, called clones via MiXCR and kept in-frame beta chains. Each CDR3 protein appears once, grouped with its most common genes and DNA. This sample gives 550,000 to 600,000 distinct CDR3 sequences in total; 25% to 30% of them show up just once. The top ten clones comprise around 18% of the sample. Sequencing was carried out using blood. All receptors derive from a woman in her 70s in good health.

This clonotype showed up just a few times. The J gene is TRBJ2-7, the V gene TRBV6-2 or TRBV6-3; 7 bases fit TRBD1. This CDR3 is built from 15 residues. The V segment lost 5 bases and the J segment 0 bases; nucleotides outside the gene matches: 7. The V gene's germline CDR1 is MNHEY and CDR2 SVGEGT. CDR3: CASSRAGTASYEQYF. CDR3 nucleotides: TGTGCCAGCAGTAGAGCCGGGACAGCCTCCTACGAGCAGTACTTC.

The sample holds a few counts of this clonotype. The CDR3 loop is CASSYSEGRRRAFF. DNA of the CDR3: TGTGCCAGCAGTTACTCAGAAGGTCGCAGGAGAGCTTTCTTT. This chain joins TRBV6-5 and TRBJ1-1; D gene ambiguous. The CDR3 has 14 residues. V lost 0 bases and J lost 10, with 15 bases in between. Germline V gene sequence: CDR1 MNHEY, CDR2 SVGAGI.

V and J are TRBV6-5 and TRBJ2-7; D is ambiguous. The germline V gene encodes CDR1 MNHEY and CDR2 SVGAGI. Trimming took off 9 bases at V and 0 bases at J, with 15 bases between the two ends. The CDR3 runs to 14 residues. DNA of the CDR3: TGTGCCAGTCAGTTTTACATGAGCTCCTACGAGCAGTACTTC. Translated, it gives CASQFYMSSYEQYF.

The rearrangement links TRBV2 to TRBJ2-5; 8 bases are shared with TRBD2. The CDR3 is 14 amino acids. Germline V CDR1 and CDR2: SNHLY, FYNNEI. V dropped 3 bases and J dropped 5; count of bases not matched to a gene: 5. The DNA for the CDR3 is TGTGCCAGCAGTGATCGGGGCGGGAGGGAGACCCAGTACTTC. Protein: CASSDRGGRETQYF.

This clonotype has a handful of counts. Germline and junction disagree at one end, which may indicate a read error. CDR3 coding DNA: TGTGCCAGCAGCGCCCTAAAATATCCCACGGGGGGGGGCACAGATACGCAGGATTTT. The encoded protein is CASSALKYPTGGGTDTQDF. V and J are TRBV9 and TRBJ2-3, with 8 positions matching TRBD2. The CDR3 contains 19 residues. CDR1 is SGDLS, CDR2 YYNGEE, per germline.

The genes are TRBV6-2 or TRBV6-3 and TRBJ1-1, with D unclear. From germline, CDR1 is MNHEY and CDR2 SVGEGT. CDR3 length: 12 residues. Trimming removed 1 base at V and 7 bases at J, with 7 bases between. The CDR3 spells CASSYWPGEAFF. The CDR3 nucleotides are TGTGCCAGCAGTTACTGGCCTGGTGAAGCTTTCTTT.

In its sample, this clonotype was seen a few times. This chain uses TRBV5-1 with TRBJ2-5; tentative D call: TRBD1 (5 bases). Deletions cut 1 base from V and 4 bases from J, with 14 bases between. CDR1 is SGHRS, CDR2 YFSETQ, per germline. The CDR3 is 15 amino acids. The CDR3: CASSLLTGRRETQYF. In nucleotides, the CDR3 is TGCGCCAGCAGCTTGCTAACAGGCCGAAGAGAGACCCAGTACTTC.

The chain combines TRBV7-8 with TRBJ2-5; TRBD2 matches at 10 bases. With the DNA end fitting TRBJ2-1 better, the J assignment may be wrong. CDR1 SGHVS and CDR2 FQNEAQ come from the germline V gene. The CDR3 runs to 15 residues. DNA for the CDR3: TGTGCCAGCGGTTTCAGCGGGGGGGCCAGGGATGAGCAGTTCTTC. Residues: CASGFSGGARDEQFF.

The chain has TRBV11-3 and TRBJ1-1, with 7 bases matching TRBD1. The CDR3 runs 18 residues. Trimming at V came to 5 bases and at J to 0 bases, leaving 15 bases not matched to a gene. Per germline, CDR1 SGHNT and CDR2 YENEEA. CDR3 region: CASSPRLGTEGLNTEAFF. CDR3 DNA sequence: TGTGCCAGCAGCCCACGATTAGGGACAGAGGGTTTGAACACTGAAGCTTTCTTT.

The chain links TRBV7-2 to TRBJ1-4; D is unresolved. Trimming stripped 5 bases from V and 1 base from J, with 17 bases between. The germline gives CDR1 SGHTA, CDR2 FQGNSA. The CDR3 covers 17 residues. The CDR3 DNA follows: TGTGCCAGCAGCCATGGCGTATCGAGCGGAACTAATGAAAAACTGTTTTTT. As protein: CASSHGVSSGTNEKLFF.

CDR3 amino acids: CASSEATEGSGYTF. DNA for the CDR3: TGTGCCAGCAGTGAAGCGACGGAGGGTAGTGGCTACACCTTC. V usage is TRBV6-1 and J usage is TRBJ1-2; no firm D call. Between the trimmed V and J ends, which lost 0 bases and 7 bases, there was a span of 12 bases. Germline V CDR1 and CDR2: MNHNS, SASEGT. The CDR3 is 14 amino acids.

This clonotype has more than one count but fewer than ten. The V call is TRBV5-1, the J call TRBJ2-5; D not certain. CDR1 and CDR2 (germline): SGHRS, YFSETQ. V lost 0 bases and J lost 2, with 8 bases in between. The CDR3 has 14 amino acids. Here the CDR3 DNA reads TGCGCCAGCAGCTTGGCGTCTGTTCAAGAGACCCAGTACTTC. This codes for CASSLASVQETQYF.

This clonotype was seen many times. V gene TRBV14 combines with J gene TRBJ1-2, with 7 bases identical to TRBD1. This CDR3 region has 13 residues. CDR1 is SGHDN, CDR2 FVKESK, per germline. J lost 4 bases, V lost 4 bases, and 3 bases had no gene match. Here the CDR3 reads CASSPDRVYGYTF. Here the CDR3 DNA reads TGTGCCAGCAGCCCCGACAGGGTCTATGGCTACACCTTC.

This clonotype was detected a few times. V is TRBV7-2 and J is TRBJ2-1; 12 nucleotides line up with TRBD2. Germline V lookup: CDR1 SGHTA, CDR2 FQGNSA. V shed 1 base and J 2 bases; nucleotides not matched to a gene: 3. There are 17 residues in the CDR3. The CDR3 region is CASSLGLAGATYNEQFF. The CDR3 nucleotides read TGTGCCAGCAGCTTAGGACTAGCGGGGGCTACCTACAATGAGCAGTTCTTC.

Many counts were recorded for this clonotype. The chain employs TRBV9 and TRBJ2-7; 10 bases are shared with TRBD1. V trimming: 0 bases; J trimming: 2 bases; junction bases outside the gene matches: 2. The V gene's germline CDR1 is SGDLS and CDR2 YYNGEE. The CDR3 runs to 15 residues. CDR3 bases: TGTGCCAGCAGCGTAGAGACAGGGGGCACCTACGAGCAGTACTTC. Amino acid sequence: CASSVETGGTYEQYF.

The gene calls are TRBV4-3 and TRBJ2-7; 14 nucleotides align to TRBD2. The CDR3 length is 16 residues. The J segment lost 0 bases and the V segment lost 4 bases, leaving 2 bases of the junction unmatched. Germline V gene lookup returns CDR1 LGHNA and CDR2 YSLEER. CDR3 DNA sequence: TGCGCCAGCAGCCGGGGACTAGCGGGGGACTCCTACGAGCAGTACTTC. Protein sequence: CASSRGLAGDSYEQYF.

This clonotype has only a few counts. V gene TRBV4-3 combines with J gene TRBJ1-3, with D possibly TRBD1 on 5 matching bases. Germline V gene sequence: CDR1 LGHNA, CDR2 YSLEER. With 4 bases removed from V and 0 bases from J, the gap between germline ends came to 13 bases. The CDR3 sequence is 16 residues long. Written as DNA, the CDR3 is TGCGCCAGCAGCCTAGGCATGAGGGGCTCTGGAAACACCATATATTTT. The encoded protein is CASSLGMRGSGNTIYF.

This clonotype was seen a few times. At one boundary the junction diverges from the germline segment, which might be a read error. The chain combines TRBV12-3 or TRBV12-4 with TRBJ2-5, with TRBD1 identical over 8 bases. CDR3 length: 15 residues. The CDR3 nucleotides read TGCGCCAGCAGTATCGGACAGGGAATCCAAGAGACCCAGTACTTC. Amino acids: CASSIGQGIQETQYF.

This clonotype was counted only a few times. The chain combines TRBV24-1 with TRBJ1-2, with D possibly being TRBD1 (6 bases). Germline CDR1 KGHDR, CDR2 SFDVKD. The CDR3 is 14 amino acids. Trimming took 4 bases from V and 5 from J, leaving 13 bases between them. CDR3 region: CATSEGAPTYGYTF. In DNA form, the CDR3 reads TGTGCCACCAGTGAGGGGGCCCCCACATATGGCTACACCTTC.

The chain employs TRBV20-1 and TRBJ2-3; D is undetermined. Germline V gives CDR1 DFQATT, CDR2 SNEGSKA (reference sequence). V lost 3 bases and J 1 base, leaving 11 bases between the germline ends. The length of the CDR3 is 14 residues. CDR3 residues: CSASAAAGTDTQYF. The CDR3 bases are TGCAGTGCTAGTGCCGCGGCCGGCACAGATACGCAGTATTTT.

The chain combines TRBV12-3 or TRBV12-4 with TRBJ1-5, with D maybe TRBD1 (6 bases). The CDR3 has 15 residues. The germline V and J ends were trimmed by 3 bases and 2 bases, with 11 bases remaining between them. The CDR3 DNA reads TGTGCCAGCAGTTTCAACAGGGACGGCAATCAGCCCCAGCATTTT. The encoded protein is CASSFNRDGNQPQHF.

The CDR3 DNA reads TGTGCCAGCAGCCGAAGGGGGAAGGCTGAAGCTTTCTTT. As protein: CASSRRGKAEAFF. The chain carries TRBV3-1 and TRBJ1-1, with TRBD1 as a possible D gene (6 bases). CDR1 and CDR2 from the germline V gene are LGHDT and YNNKEL (reference sequence). Trimming left V 4 bases short and J 6 bases short, with 12 bases between. The CDR3 loop spans 13 amino acids.